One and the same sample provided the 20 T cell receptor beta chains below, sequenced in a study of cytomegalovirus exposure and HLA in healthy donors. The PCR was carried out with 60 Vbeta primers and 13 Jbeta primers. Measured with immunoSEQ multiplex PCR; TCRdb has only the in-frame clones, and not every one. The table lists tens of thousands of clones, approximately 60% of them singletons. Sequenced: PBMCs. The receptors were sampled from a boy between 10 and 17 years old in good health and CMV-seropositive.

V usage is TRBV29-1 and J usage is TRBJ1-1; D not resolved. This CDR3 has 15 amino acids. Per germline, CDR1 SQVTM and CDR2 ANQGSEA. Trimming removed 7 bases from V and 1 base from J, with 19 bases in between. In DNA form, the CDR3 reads TGCAGCGGGGCCTCGTCCCGGCGGGGGAACACTGAAGCTTTCTTT. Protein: CSGASSRRGNTEAFF.

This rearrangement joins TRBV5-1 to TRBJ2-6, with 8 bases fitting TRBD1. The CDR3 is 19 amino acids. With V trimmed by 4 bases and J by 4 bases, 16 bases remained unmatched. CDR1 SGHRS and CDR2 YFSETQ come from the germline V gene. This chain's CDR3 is CASSRTPTGARAGANVLTF. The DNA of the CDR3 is TGCGCCAGCAGCCGAACACCGACAGGGGCCCGGGCCGGGGCCAACGTCCTGACTTTC. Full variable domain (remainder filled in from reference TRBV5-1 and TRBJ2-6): KAGVTQTPRYLIKTRGQQVTLSCSPISGHRSVSWYQQTPGQGLQFLFEYFSETQRNKGNFPGRFSGRQFSNSRSEMNVSTLELGDSALYLCASSRTPTGARAGANVLTFGAGSRLTVL.

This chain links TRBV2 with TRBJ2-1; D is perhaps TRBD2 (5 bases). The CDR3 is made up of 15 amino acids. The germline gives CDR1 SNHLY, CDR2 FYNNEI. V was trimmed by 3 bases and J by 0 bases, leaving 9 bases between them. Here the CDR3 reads CASSESGLSYNEQFF. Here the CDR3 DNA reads TGTGCCAGCAGTGAGAGTGGACTCTCCTACAATGAGCAGTTCTTC.

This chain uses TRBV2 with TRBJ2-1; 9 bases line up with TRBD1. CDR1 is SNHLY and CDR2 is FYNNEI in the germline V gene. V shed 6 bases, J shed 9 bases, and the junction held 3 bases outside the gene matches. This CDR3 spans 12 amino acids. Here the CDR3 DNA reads TGTGCCAGCAGGGGACAGGGCGCTGAGCAGTTCTTC. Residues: CASRGQGAEQFF.

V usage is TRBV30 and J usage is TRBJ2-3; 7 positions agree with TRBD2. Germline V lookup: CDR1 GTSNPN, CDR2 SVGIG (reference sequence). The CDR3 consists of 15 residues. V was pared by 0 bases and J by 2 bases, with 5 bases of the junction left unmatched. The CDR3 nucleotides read TGTGCCTGGAGTGTTGGCCTAGCGGACACAGATACGCAGTATTTT. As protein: CAWSVGLADTDTQYF.

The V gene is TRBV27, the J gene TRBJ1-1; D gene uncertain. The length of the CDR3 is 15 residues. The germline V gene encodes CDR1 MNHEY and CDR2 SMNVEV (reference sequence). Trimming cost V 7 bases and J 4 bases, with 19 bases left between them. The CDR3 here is CASNKRAAAGTEAFF. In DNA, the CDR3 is TGTGCCAGCAATAAGAGGGCAGCAGCCGGCACTGAAGCTTTCTTT.

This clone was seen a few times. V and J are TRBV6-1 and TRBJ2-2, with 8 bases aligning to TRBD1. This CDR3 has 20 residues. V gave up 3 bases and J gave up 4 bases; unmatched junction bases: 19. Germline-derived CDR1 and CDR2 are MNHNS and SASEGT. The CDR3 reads CASSDPATGQGPFITGELFF. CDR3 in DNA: TGTGCCAGCAGTGACCCCGCGACCGGACAGGGACCTTTTATCACCGGGGAGCTGTTTTTT.

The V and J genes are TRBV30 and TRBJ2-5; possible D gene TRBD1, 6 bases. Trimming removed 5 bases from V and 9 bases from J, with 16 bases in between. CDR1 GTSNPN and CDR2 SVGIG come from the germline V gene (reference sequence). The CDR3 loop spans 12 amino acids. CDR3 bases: TGTGCCTGGGAAAGCCTAGGGGGAGCCCAGTACTTC. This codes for CAWESLGGAQYF. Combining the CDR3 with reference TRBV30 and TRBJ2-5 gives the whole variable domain SQTIHQWPATLVQPVGSPLSLECTVEGTSNPNLYWYRQAAGRGLQLLFYSVGIGQISSEVPQNLSASRPQDRQFILSSKKLLLSDSGFYLCAWESLGGAQYFGPGTRLLVL.

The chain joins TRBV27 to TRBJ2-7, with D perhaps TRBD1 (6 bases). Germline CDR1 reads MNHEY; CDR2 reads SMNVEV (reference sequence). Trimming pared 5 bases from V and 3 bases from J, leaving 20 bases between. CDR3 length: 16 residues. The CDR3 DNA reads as TGTGCCAGCAGTCGGGGTACAGGGATATTTCTCTACGAGCAGTACTTC. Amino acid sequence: CASSRGTGIFLYEQYF.

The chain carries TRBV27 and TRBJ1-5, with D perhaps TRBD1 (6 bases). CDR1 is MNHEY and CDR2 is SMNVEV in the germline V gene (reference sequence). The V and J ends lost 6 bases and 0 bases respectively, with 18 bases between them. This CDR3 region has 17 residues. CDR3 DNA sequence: TGTGCCAGCAGGCGACTCGGGACAATCGATAGCAATCAGCCCCAGCATTTT. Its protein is CASRRLGTIDSNQPQHF.

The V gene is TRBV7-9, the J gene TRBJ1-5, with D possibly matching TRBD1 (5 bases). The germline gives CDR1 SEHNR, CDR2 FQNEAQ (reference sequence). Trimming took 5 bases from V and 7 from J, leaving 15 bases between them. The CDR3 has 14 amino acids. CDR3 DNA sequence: TGTGCCAGCAGCCCGAGGCAGGGTAACCAGCCCCAGCATTTT. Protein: CASSPRQGNQPQHF.

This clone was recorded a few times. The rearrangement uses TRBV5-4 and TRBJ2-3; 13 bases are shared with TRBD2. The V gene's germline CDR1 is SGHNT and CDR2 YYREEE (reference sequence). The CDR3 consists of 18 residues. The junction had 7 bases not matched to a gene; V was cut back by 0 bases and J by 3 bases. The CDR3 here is CASSLGGRLAGGTDTQYF. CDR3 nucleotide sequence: TGTGCCAGCAGCTTGGGGGGGCGACTAGCGGGAGGAACAGATACGCAGTATTTT.

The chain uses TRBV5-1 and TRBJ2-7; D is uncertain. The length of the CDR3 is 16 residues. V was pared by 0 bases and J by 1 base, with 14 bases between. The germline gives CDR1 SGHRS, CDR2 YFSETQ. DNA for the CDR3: TGCGCCAGCAGCTTGGGAGCTCCCTCCTTGTCCTACGAGCAGTACTTC. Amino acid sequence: CASSLGAPSLSYEQYF.

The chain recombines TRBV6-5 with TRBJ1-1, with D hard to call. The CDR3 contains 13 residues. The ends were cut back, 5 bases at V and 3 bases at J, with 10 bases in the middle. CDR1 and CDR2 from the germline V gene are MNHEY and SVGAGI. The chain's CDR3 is CASSPRRDTEAFF. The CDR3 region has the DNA TGTGCCAGCAGTCCCAGGAGGGACACTGAAGCTTTCTTT.

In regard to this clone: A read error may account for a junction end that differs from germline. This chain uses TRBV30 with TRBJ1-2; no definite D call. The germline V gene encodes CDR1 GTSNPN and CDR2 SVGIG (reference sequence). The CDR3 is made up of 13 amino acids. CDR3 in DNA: TGTGCCTGGAGCCCAACAGAGCTCTATGGCTACCCCTTC. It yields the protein CAWSPTELYGYPF.

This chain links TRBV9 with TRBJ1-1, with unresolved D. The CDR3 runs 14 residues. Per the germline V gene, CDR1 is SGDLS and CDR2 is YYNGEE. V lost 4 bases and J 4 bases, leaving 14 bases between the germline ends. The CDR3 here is CASSLQAGGTEAFF. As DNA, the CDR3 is TGTGCCAGCAGCCTCCAAGCGGGCGGCACTGAAGCTTTCTTT.

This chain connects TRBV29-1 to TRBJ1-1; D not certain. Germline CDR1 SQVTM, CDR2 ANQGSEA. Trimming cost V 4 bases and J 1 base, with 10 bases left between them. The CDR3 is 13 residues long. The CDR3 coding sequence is TGCAGCGTTGCCAGCGGTCGGAACACTGAAGCTTTCTTT. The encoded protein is CSVASGRNTEAFF.

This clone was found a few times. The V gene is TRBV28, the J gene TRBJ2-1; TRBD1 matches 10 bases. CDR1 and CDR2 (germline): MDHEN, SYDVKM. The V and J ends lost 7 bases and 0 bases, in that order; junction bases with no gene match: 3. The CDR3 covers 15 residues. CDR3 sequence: CASTRQGASYNEQFF. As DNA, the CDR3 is TGTGCCAGCACCAGACAGGGGGCCTCCTACAATGAGCAGTTCTTC.

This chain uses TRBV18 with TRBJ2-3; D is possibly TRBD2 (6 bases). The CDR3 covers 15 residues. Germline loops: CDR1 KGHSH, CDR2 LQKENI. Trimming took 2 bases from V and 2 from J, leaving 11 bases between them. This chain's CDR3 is CASSPKAGITDTQYF. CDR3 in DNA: TGTGCCAGCTCACCAAAGGCGGGGATCACAGATACGCAGTATTTT.

This CDR3 reads CASTRSSQGATEAFF. The CDR3 DNA sequence: TGTGCCAGCACTCGGAGTTCACAGGGGGCCACTGAAGCTTTCTTT. The chain links TRBV6-5 to TRBJ1-1; 9 bases agree with TRBD1. After removal of 7 bases from V and 4 bases from J, the junction contained 10 bases not matched to a gene. The CDR3 is made up of 15 amino acids. Germline CDR1 MNHEY, CDR2 SVGAGI.